The sequence of this TCR beta chain was determined in a study of CD8+ T cells in alopecia areata. Following extraction, RNA underwent reverse transcription to cDNA, which served as the sequencing template. Libraries were prepared by immunoSEQ multiplex PCR; TCRdb keeps only in-frame clonotypes and omits some of them. Among hundreds of thousands of clones listed, 67% were seen once. V was clipped by 7 bases and J by 3 bases, with 13 bases between them. Germline V gene data show CDR1 as SQVTM and CDR2 as ANQGSEA. This CDR3 region has 12 residues. Sequencing was performed on CD4+ T cells sorted from blood, taken at week 0. The V and J genes are TRBV29-1 and TRBJ2-7, with no clear D. The TCR comes from a human donor with alopecia areata. In DNA, the CDR3 is TGCAGCGGCGCAGAAGGGAACTACGAGCAGTACTTC. Translation: CSGAEGNYEQYF.